The 6 T cell receptor beta chains given below trace back to one sample, sequenced in a study of CD8 T cells in Susac syndrome. About 0.5 to 1 ug RNA was reverse transcribed with random hexamers. Each CDR3 protein gets one entry after TCRdb re-called the immunoSEQ multiplex PCR reads with MiXCR. The table lists roughly 120,000 distinct CDR3 sequences, 90% to 95% of them singletons. The sample was CD8+ T cells from PBMCs. The receptors originated from a human donor with multiple sclerosis.

V is TRBV7-9 and J is TRBJ2-1; D is unclear. The CDR3 spans 14 residues. V was pared by 3 bases and J by 6 bases, with 12 bases between. The germline V gene has CDR1 SEHNR and CDR2 FQNEAQ (reference sequence). CDR3 DNA sequence: TGTGCCAGCAGCTTTTTAGGACGGCGCAATGAGCAGTTCTTC. This translates into CASSFLGRRNEQFF.

This clonotype was observed a single time. This rearrangement joins TRBV7-9 to TRBJ1-1, with a weak D call TRBD1 (5 bases). This CDR3 has 15 residues. Trimming shortened V by 7 bases and J by 7 bases, and 22 bases separated the two germline ends. Looked up from germline, CDR1 is SEHNR and CDR2 is FQNEAQ (reference sequence). CDR3 in DNA: TGTGCCAGCAAGCGTGAAGGGACCTCCTCACTTGAAGCTTTCTTT. Protein sequence: CASKREGTSSLEAFF.

The gene calls are TRBV27 and TRBJ1-2; D may be TRBD1 (5 bases). The CDR3 contains 12 residues. The germline V gene has CDR1 MNHEY and CDR2 SMNVEV (reference sequence). The V gene lost 6 bases and the J gene lost 7 bases, with 12 bases spanning the gap. For the CDR3, the DNA is TGTGCCAGCAGCCAGTGGGGGAGTGGCTACACCTTC. This sequence encodes CASSQWGSGYTF.

CDR3 nucleotide sequence: TGCAGCGTTGGGTCCCAATCAGCCGGGACGATATACGAGCAGTACTTC. It codes for CSVGSQSAGTIYEQYF. The gene calls are TRBV29-1 and TRBJ2-7; TRBD1 or TRBD2 may be the D gene (5 bases each). This CDR3 has 16 amino acids. Trimming left V 4 bases short and J 4 bases short, with 23 bases between. Germline loops: CDR1 SQVTM, CDR2 ANQGSEA.

The chain couples TRBV4-1 to TRBJ2-7; the D gene could be TRBD1 or TRBD2 (5 bases each). The CDR3 extends over 16 amino acids. The V end was cut by 0 bases, the J end by 5 bases, with 17 bases between. Germline V lookup: CDR1 MGHRA, CDR2 YSYEKL. The CDR3 region has the DNA TGCGCCAGCAGCCAAGATCGAGGGGTCCTGGCCCACGAGCAGTACTTC. As protein: CASSQDRGVLAHEQYF.

CDR3 bases: TGTGCCAGCAGCGAGGACAGGGGTGGGTACGAGCAGTACTTC. Residues: CASSEDRGGYEQYF. J is TRBJ2-7 and V is TRBV9; TRBD1 matches at 9 bases. The length of the CDR3 is 14 residues. The trim removed 3 bases at V and 4 bases at J, leaving 5 bases unmatched. Germline CDR1 SGDLS, CDR2 YYNGEE.